This TCR beta chain was sequenced in a study of PD-L1 blockade in urothelial cancer. Study in general: Once treatment had started, blood was analyzed at 3 weeks (second dose) and again at 6 weeks. Median blood clonality was 0.080, with 80,000 to 100,000 unique TCRs.

Described time point: pretreatment peripheral blood. Libraries were prepared by immunoSEQ multiplex PCR; TCRdb keeps only in-frame clonotypes and omits some of them. The repertoire has around 45,000 clones, 75% to 90% of them found once; the top ten carry more than 1.5%. The V gene's germline CDR1 is WNHNN and CDR2 SYGVQD (reference sequence). This CDR3 comprises 17 residues. J was trimmed by 0 bases and V by 0 bases; bases with no gene match: 3. V usage is TRBV10-1 and J usage is TRBJ2-1; 9 bases are a match to TRBD2. This specimen was PBMCs, taken around atezolizumab (anti-PD-L1) treatment. The sequence came from a man aged 45 to 65 with urothelial cancer. In DNA, the CDR3 is TGCGCCAGCAGTGAGTCCCCAGCGGGAGGCTCCTACAATGAGCAGTTCTTC. Amino acids: CASSESPAGGSYNEQFF.